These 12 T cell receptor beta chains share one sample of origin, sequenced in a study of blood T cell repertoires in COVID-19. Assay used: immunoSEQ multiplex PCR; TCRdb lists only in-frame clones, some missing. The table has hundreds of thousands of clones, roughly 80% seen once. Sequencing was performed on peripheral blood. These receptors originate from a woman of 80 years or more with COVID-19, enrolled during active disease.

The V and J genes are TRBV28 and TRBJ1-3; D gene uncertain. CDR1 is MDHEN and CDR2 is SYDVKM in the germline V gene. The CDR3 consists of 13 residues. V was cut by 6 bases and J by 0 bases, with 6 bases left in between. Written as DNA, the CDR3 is TGTGCCAGCAGGTGGAGCTCTGGAAACACCATATATTTT. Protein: CASRWSSGNTIYF. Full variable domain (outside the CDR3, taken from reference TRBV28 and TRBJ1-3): DVKVTQSSRYLVKRTGEKVFLECVQDMDHENMFWYRQDPGLGLRLIYFSYDVKMKEKGDIPEGYSVSREKKERFSLILESASTNQTSMYLCASRWSSGNTIYFGEGSWLTVV.

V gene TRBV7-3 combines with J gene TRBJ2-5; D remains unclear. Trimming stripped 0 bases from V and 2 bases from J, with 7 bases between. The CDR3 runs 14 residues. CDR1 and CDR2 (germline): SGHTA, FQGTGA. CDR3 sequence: CASSLTALQETQYF. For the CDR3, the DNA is TGTGCCAGCAGCTTAACAGCATTACAAGAGACCCAGTACTTC.

CDR3 coding DNA: TGTGCCAGCAGATCCCACCTGACAGCCTACGAGCAGTACTTC. This translates into CASRSHLTAYEQYF. The rearrangement links TRBV6-5 to TRBJ2-7; possible D gene TRBD1, 5 bases. Per the germline V gene, CDR1 is MNHEY and CDR2 is SVGAGI. This CDR3 spans 14 amino acids. Trimming removed 6 bases from V and 2 bases from J, with 14 bases in between.

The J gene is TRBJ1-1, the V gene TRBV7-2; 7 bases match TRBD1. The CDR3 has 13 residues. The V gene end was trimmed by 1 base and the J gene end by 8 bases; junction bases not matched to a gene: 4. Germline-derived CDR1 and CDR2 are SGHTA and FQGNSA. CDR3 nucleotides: TGTGCCAGCAGCTTAGTAGGCAGGGGGGAAGCTTTCTTT. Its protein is CASSLVGRGEAFF.

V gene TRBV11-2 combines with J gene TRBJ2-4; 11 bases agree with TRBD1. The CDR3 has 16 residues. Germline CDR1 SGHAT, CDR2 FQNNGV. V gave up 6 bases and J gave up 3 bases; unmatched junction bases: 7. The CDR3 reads CASRSSGTGGKNIQYF. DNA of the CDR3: TGTGCCAGCAGGTCCTCGGGGACAGGGGGCAAAAACATTCAGTACTTC. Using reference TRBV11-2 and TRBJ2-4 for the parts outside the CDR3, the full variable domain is EAGVAQSPRYKIIEKRQSVAFWCNPISGHATLYWYQQILGQGPKLLIQFQNNGVVDDSQLPKDRFSAERLKGVDSTLKIQPAKLEDSAVYLCASRSSGTGGKNIQYFGAGTRLSVL.

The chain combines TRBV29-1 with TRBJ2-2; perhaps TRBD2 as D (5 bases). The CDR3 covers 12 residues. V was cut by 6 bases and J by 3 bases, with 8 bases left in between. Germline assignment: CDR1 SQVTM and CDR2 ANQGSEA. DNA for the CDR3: TGCAGCGTCAGAGGGTACACCGGGGAGCTGTTTTTT. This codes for CSVRGYTGELFF.

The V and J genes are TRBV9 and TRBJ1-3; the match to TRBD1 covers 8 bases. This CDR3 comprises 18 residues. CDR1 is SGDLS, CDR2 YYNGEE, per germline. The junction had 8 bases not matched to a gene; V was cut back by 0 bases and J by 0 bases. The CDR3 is CASSVGGTGVLSGNTIYF. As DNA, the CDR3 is TGTGCCAGCAGCGTAGGGGGGACAGGAGTCCTCTCTGGAAACACCATATATTTT.

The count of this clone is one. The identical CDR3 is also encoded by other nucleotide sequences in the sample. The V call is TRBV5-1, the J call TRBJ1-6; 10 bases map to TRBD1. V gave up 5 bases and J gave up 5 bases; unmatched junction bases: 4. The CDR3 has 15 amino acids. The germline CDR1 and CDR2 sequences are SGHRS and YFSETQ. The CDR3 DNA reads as TGCGCCAGCAGTCACGGGACAGGGGATAATTCACCCCTCCACTTT. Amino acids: CASSHGTGDNSPLHF.

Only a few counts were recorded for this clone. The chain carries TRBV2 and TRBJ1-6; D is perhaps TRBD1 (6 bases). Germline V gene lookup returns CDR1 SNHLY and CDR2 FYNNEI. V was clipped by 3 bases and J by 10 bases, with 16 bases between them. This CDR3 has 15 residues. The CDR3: CASSDDQGIGSPLHF. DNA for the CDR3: TGTGCCAGCAGTGACGACCAGGGGATTGGATCACCCCTCCACTTT.

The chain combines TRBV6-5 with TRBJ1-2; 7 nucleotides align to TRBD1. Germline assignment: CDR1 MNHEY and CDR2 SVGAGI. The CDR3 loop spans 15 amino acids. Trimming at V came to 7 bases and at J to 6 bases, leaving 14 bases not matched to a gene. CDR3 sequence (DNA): TGTGCCAGCAATCCTGGAATACGGACAGGCAATGGCTACACCTTC. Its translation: CASNPGIRTGNGYTF.

CDR3 loop: CAGVPLVNYNEQFF. The CDR3 DNA sequence: TGTGCCGGAGTTCCCCTCGTAAACTACAATGAGCAGTTCTTC. V and J are TRBV30 and TRBJ2-1; D remains ambiguous. Germline assignment: CDR1 GTSNPN and CDR2 SVGIG (reference sequence). V was clipped by 8 bases and J by 3 bases, with 17 bases between them. The CDR3 loop spans 14 amino acids.

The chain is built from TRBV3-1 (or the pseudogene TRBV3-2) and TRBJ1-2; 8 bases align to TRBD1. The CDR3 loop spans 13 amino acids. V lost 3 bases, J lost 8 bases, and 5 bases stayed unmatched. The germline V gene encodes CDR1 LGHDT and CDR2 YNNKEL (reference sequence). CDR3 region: CASSHGQGRGYTF. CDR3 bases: TGTGCCAGCAGCCACGGACAGGGAAGAGGCTACACCTTC.